Below, 28 T cell receptor beta chains from the same sample are listed, as sequenced in a study of T-cell memory formation after mild COVID-19. TCRdb reanalysed the 5' RACE reads using MiXCR and keeps one entry per CDR3 protein. The sample carries about 110,000 distinct CDR3 sequences, approximately 21% recorded once. Sequences were obtained from PBMCs or a T cell subset sorted from them (not recorded which). The source is a man between 18 and 29 years old who had mild COVID-19 (a few samples of this study predate the infection). Cell type and time point are not known.

The gene calls are TRBV19 and TRBJ2-2; TRBD2 might be the D (5 bases). V was cut by 6 bases and J by 1 base, with 9 bases left in between. The germline CDR1 and CDR2 sequences are LNHDA and SQIVND (reference sequence). The length of the CDR3 is 14 residues. The DNA for the CDR3 is TGTGCCAGTAGCCCGGGATTGAACACCGGGGAGCTGTTTTTT. Translation: CASSPGLNTGELFF.

The V gene is TRBV11-2, the J gene TRBJ2-5; D is tentatively TRBD1 or TRBD2 (5 bases each). Trimming cost V 4 bases and J 7 bases, with 19 bases left between them. The CDR3 consists of 15 residues. Germline CDR1 reads SGHAT; CDR2 reads FQNNGV. The CDR3 coding sequence is TGTGCCAGCAGCTATTATGCGCTGACTGGGGGGACCCAGTACTTC. This sequence encodes CASSYYALTGGTQYF.

The chain employs TRBV9 and TRBJ2-3; TRBD2 aligns across 7 bases. The CDR3 has 14 amino acids. Germline V lookup: CDR1 SGDLS, CDR2 YYNGEE. V shed 1 base, J shed 2 bases, and the junction held 1 base outside the gene matches. The CDR3 DNA is TGTGCCAGCAGCGTATGGGACTACACAGATACGCAGTATTTT. It is translated as CASSVWDYTDTQYF. The variable domain in full, with the rest retrieved from reference TRBV9 and TRBJ2-3, is DSGVTQTPKHLITATGQRVTLRCSPRSGDLSVYWYQQSLDQGLQFLIQYYNGEERAKGNILERFSAQQFPDLHSELNLSSLELGDSALYFCASSVWDYTDTQYFGPGTRLTVL.

The chain employs TRBV9 and TRBJ2-7, with TRBD2 as a possible D gene (5 bases). CDR1 SGDLS and CDR2 YYNGEE come from the germline V gene. The CDR3 has 14 residues. With 0 bases removed from V and 7 bases from J, the gap between germline ends came to 14 bases. DNA of the CDR3: TGTGCCAGCAGCGTAGTCTCGACCTGGAGGGAGCAGTACTTC. Encoded protein: CASSVVSTWREQYF.

A few counts support this clonotype. The CDR3 region has the DNA TGTGCCACCCGGGACAGGGGTACCGGGGAGCTGTTTTTT. Translated: CATRDRGTGELFF. The chain combines TRBV24-1 with TRBJ2-2; TRBD1 agrees at 10 bases. Germline values: CDR1 KGHDR, CDR2 SFDVKD. The CDR3 runs 13 residues. The V segment lost 9 bases and the J segment 5 bases; nucleotides outside the gene matches: 2.

This clonotype was seen only a few times. The chain joins TRBV6-5 to TRBJ2-2; D remains ambiguous. Trimming removed 5 bases at V and 0 bases at J, with 10 bases between. CDR1 is MNHEY, CDR2 SVGAGI, per germline. This CDR3 has 15 residues. The CDR3 bases are TGTGCCAGCAGTGCCTTCTTCTCGAACACCGGGGAGCTGTTTTTT. It is translated as CASSAFFSNTGELFF.

V gene TRBV4-3 combines with J gene TRBJ1-1; D unclear. Germline V gene lookup returns CDR1 LGHNA and CDR2 YSLEER. The CDR3 extends over 14 amino acids. V was cut by 3 bases and J by 5 bases, with 13 bases left in between. Here the CDR3 reads CASSQDGLGTEAFF. DNA for the CDR3: TGCGCCAGCAGCCAGGACGGTTTGGGGACTGAAGCTTTCTTT.

This clonotype has a handful of counts. The chain is built from TRBV28 and TRBJ2-1, with D unresolved. From germline, CDR1 is MDHEN and CDR2 SYDVKM. There are 14 residues in the CDR3. Trimming took off 7 bases at V and 1 base at J, with 11 bases between the two ends. This CDR3 reads CASTRRWSYNEQFF. CDR3 sequence (DNA): TGTGCCAGCACCCGTAGATGGTCCTACAATGAGCAGTTCTTC.

The V gene is TRBV10-3, the J gene TRBJ1-1, with D maybe TRBD1 (6 bases). The germline V gene encodes CDR1 ENHRY and CDR2 SYGVKD. This CDR3 is 14 amino acids long. V gave up 3 bases and J gave up 6 bases, with 14 bases separating them. The CDR3 DNA reads TGTGCCATCAGTGATTCAGGGGAGCATCCTGAAGCTTTCTTT. It translates to CAISDSGEHPEAFF.

This clonotype turned up a few times. The chain combines TRBV6-2 or TRBV6-3 with TRBJ2-1; TRBD2 aligns across 13 bases. The germline CDR1 and CDR2 sequences are MNHEY and SVGEGT. The CDR3 runs 14 residues. V was pared by 5 bases and J by 7 bases, with 2 bases of the junction left unmatched. For the CDR3, the DNA is TGTGCCAGCAGTACTAGCGGGGGGGCGAATGAGCAGTTCTTC. Translating gives CASSTSGGANEQFF.

The V call is TRBV6-5, the J call TRBJ2-1; 9 bases agree with TRBD1. Germline V gives CDR1 MNHEY, CDR2 SVGAGI. V lost 5 bases to trimming and J lost 5 bases; unmatched junction nucleotides: 7. This CDR3 is built from 15 residues. CDR3 protein: CASSSGQGTDNEQFF. CDR3 DNA sequence: TGTGCCAGCAGTAGCGGACAGGGGACCGACAATGAGCAGTTCTTC.

This clonotype occurred a few times. The chain employs TRBV11-2 and TRBJ1-6, with D unresolved. The CDR3 is 16 amino acids. From germline, CDR1 is SGHAT and CDR2 FQNNGV. V lost 4 bases, J lost 6 bases, and 16 bases lay in between. DNA of the CDR3: TGTGCCAGCAGCTCGACGGAGAGTACGCTTAATTCACCCCTCCACTTT. Encoded protein: CASSSTESTLNSPLHF.

The rearrangement uses TRBV11-2 and TRBJ1-5; D possibly corresponds to TRBD1 (5 bases). This CDR3 is 17 amino acids long. V lost 1 base and J 6 bases, leaving 19 bases between the germline ends. The germline CDR1 and CDR2 sequences are SGHAT and FQNNGV. CDR3 DNA sequence: TGTGCCAGCAGCTTAGGGGAGGGGATGGGATCCGGTCAGCCCCAGCATTTT. Translating gives CASSLGEGMGSGQPQHF.

This clonotype was seen a handful of times. This chain connects TRBV7-9 to TRBJ2-1; 8 positions match TRBD2. Germline V CDR1 and CDR2: SEHNR, FQNEAQ (reference sequence). This CDR3 is built from 16 residues. V shed 2 bases and J 2 bases; nucleotides not matched to a gene: 5. As DNA, the CDR3 is TGTGCCAGCAGCTTATCGAGCGGGGGCACCTACAATGAGCAGTTCTTC. Encoded protein: CASSLSSGGTYNEQFF.

The table lists this clonotype with a few counts. The J gene is TRBJ2-7, the V gene TRBV25-1; TRBD1 might be the D (6 bases). The V gene lost 8 bases and the J gene lost 0 bases, with 14 bases spanning the gap. Germline CDR1 reads MGHDK; CDR2 reads SYGVNS. CDR3 size: 14 residues. In nucleotides, the CDR3 is TGTGCCAGCCAGTGGACAGAGAGCTCCTACGAGCAGTACTTC. It encodes CASQWTESSYEQYF.

The table lists this clonotype with a few counts. The CDR3 nucleotides are TGTGCCATCAGCCACAGGGGGCCCTTGGAGACCCAGTACTTC. Protein: CAISHRGPLETQYF. This sequence joins TRBV10-3 and TRBJ2-5; 9 nucleotides align to TRBD1. Germline CDR1 ENHRY, CDR2 SYGVKD. The junction had 7 bases not matched to a gene; V was cut back by 6 bases and J by 5 bases. CDR3 size: 14 residues.

This clonotype was seen only a few times. The rearrangement joins TRBV7-9 to TRBJ2-7; 7 nucleotides line up with TRBD1. The CDR3 contains 14 residues. CDR1 is SEHNR and CDR2 is FQNEAQ in the germline V gene (reference sequence). The ends lost 5 bases at V and 2 bases at J; junction bases unmatched: 6. CDR3 nucleotide sequence: TGTGCCAGCAGCCCCACAGGGGTTGCCTACGAGCAGTACTTC. Its protein product is CASSPTGVAYEQYF.

The rearrangement joins TRBV27 to TRBJ2-7, with a weak D call TRBD1 (7 bases). V was pared by 2 bases and J by 7 bases, with 12 bases between. CDR1 is MNHEY, CDR2 SMNVEV, per germline (reference sequence). This CDR3 contains 13 residues. The CDR3 nucleotides read TGTGCCAGCAGTTTAACAGGGGCGGGGGAGCAGTACTTC. Its translation: CASSLTGAGEQYF.

This clonotype was seen more than once but under ten times. The chain employs TRBV29-1 and TRBJ1-2; TRBD1 might be the D (5 bases). The germline gives CDR1 SQVTM, CDR2 ANQGSEA. The CDR3 is 11 amino acids. Trimming removed 6 bases from V and 4 bases from J, with 9 bases in between. Here the CDR3 DNA reads TGCAGCGTGGGGACGGTCTATGGCTACACCTTC. Amino acids: CSVGTVYGYTF.

This chain joins TRBV24-1 and TRBJ2-3, with 7 nucleotides matching TRBD1. V lost 4 bases, J lost 4 bases, and 16 bases stayed unmatched. There are 18 residues in the CDR3. Germline V gene sequence: CDR1 KGHDR, CDR2 SFDVKD. This CDR3 reads CATSDDDVTGAIADTQYF. DNA for the CDR3: TGTGCCACCAGTGACGACGACGTCACAGGGGCCATCGCAGATACGCAGTATTTT.

This clonotype was seen a few times. This sequence joins TRBV7-9 and TRBJ2-5; D is unresolved. Germline V gene data show CDR1 as SEHNR and CDR2 as FQNEAQ (reference sequence). V lost 2 bases and J lost 2, with 6 bases in between. The CDR3 is 13 residues long. CDR3 nucleotides: TGTGCCAGCAGCTTAACTTTACAAGAGACCCAGTACTTC. Amino acids: CASSLTLQETQYF.

This clonotype turned up a few times. The gene calls are TRBV29-1 and TRBJ1-4; 8 bases are a match to TRBD1. The CDR3 has 17 amino acids. The V gene end was trimmed by 6 bases and the J gene end by 2 bases; junction bases not matched to a gene: 14. Germline V CDR1 and CDR2: SQVTM, ANQGSEA. CDR3 sequence (DNA): TGCAGCGTGCAACCCTTGACAGGGGAGGGCACTAATGAAAAACTGTTTTTT. It is translated as CSVQPLTGEGTNEKLFF.

This chain connects TRBV5-1 to TRBJ2-5, with no clear D. The CDR3 loop spans 15 amino acids. Germline values: CDR1 SGHRS, CDR2 YFSETQ. V lost 7 bases and J 3 bases, leaving 19 bases between the germline ends. The CDR3 sequence: CASDSQEMAEETQYF. In DNA, the CDR3 is TGCGCCAGCGACTCGCAGGAGATGGCAGAAGAGACCCAGTACTTC.

The sample holds a few counts of this clonotype. The CDR3 sequence: CASSSPGVHEQYV. DNA of the CDR3: TGTGCCAGCAGTTCCCCGGGCGTCCACGAGCAGTACGTC. The V and J genes are TRBV7-9 and TRBJ2-7; D is ambiguous. CDR3 length: 13 amino acids. CDR1 SEHNR and CDR2 FQNEAQ come from the germline V gene (reference sequence). Trimming cost V 6 bases and J 5 bases, with 14 bases left between them.

This clonotype has just a few counts. DNA for the CDR3: TGTGCCAGCAGCAACCAAAGGAAGGGGCGGAGGGAGACCCAGTACTTC. Its translation: CASSNQRKGRRETQYF. The J gene is TRBJ2-5, the V gene TRBV21-1; the D segment call TRBD1 is taken from the table without a DNA check. TRBV21-1 corresponds to a pseudogene. The CDR3 totals 16 residues.

This clonotype was counted many times. The chain carries TRBV7-2 and TRBJ1-1; D is ambiguous. V was shortened by 1 base and J by 4 bases, with 13 bases between the two germline ends. The germline V gene encodes CDR1 SGHTA and CDR2 FQGNSA. The CDR3 loop spans 15 amino acids. CDR3 loop: CASSLERRGGTEAFF. In nucleotides, the CDR3 is TGTGCCAGCAGCTTAGAGCGGAGAGGCGGCACTGAAGCTTTCTTT.

The chain links TRBV5-6 to TRBJ2-1, with 9 bases fitting TRBD1. Germline CDR1 is SGHDT and CDR2 is YYEEEE. J gave up 9 bases and V 3 bases, and 4 bases lay outside the gene matches. The CDR3 runs to 13 residues. As DNA, the CDR3 is TGTGCCAGCAGCTGGACAGGGGCTAGTGAGCAGTTCTTC. Translating it yields CASSWTGASEQFF.

A few counts support this clonotype. The chain employs TRBV7-6 and TRBJ2-1; 10 positions agree with TRBD2. Per germline, CDR1 SGHVS and CDR2 FNYEAQ. The CDR3 length is 16 residues. After removal of 3 bases from V and 7 bases from J, the junction contained 9 bases not matched to a gene. The CDR3 loop is CASSFEMGLARNEQFF. The CDR3 DNA sequence: TGTGCCAGCAGCTTCGAGATGGGACTAGCGAGAAATGAGCAGTTCTTC.